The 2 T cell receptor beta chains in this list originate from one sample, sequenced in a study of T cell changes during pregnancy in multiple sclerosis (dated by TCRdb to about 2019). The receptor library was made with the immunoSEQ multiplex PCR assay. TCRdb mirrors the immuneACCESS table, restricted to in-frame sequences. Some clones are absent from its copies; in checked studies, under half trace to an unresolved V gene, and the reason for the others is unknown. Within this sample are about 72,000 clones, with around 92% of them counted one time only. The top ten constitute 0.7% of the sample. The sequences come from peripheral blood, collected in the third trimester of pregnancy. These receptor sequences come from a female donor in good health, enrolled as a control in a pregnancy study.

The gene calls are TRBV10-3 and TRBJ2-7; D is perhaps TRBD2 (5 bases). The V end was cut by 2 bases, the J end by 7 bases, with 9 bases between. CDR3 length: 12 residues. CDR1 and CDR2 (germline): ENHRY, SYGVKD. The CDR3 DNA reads TGTGCCATCAGTGAGGAGACGGGGGAGCAGTACTTC. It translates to CAISEETGEQYF.

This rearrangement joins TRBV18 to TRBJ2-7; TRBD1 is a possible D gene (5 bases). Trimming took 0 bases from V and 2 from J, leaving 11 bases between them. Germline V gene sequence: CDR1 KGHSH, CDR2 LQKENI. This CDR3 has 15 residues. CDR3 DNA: TGTGCCAGCTCACCACCCCAGGGTCTGCCCTACGAGCAGTACTTC. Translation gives CASSPPQGLPYEQYF. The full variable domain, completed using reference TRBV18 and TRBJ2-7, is NAGVMQNPRHLVRRRGQEARLRCSPMKGHSHVYWYRQLPEEGLKFMVYLQKENIIDESGMPKERFSAEFPKEGPSILRIQQVVRGDSAAYFCASSPPQGLPYEQYFGPGTRLTVT.